This passage covers 10 T cell receptor beta chains from one sample sequenced in a study of shared clonotypes between healthy human individuals. The data were produced by immunoSEQ multiplex PCR, yet TCRdb's version contains in-frame clones alone and is incomplete. The sample has 450,000 to 500,000 clones, roughly 80% seen once. The sample consisted of PBMCs. These receptors were taken from a woman between 35 and 50 years old in good health. Some clones in this sample may be carry-over from other donors' samples.

Comments on this clone: The sample holds other DNA sequences that translate to the same CDR3. CDR3 loop: CASSLTSGSYEQYF. CDR3 in DNA: TGCGCCAGCAGCTTGACTAGCGGCTCCTACGAGCAGTACTTC. The rearrangement joins TRBV5-1 to TRBJ2-7; 8 nucleotides align to TRBD2. The CDR3 loop spans 14 amino acids. Unmatched junction bases numbered 0, after V lost 1 base and J lost 0 bases. CDR1 is SGHRS, CDR2 YFSETQ, per germline.

The CDR3 loop is CASSQDAQATNEKLFF. CDR3 sequence (DNA): TGCGCCAGCAGCCAAGATGCCCAGGCAACTAATGAAAAACTGTTTTTT. The chain uses TRBV4-1 and TRBJ1-4; D gene unclear. V lost 0 bases and J 0 bases, leaving 8 bases between the germline ends. CDR3 length equals 16 residues. CDR1 and CDR2 from the germline V gene are MGHRA and YSYEKL.

This clone was seen once. J is TRBJ2-3 and V is TRBV29-1; D is perhaps TRBD2 (5 bases). The ends were cut back, 4 bases at V and 6 bases at J, with 17 bases in the middle. The V gene's germline CDR1 is SQVTM and CDR2 ANQGSEA. The CDR3 sequence is 14 residues long. The chain's CDR3 is CSVAGLAASDTQYF. The CDR3 region has the DNA TGCAGCGTTGCCGGTTTGGCGGCTAGCGATACGCAGTATTTT.

In the case of this clone: A far more abundant clone sits one base away, making this likely a read error. The J gene is TRBJ1-1, the V gene TRBV10-1; possibly TRBD1 for D (6 bases). Germline V gene data show CDR1 as WNHNN and CDR2 as SYGVQD (reference sequence). This CDR3 is 13 amino acids long. In nucleotides, the CDR3 is TGCGCCAGCAGCGAGGACAGCTACACTGAAGCTCTCTTT. It codes for CASSEDSYTEALF.

A single count supports this clone. The chain is built from TRBV27 and TRBJ2-6; D could derive from TRBD1 or TRBD2 (6 bases each). The CDR3 is 16 amino acids. Trimming removed 6 bases at V and 0 bases at J, with 12 bases between. CDR1 is MNHEY, CDR2 SMNVEV, per germline (reference sequence). In DNA form, the CDR3 reads TGTGCCAGCAGAATTTGGGGGGCCTCTGGGGCCAACGTCCTGACTTTC. Protein sequence: CASRIWGASGANVLTF.

The rearrangement uses TRBV15 and TRBJ2-7, with D unresolved. Trimming took off 0 bases at V and 7 bases at J, with 13 bases between the two ends. Germline V gene data show CDR1 as LNHNV and CDR2 as YYDKDF (reference sequence). The CDR3 extends over 14 amino acids. Here the CDR3 DNA reads TGTGCCACCAGCAGAGATAGGCTGGCCGGGGAGCAGTACTTC. It is translated as CATSRDRLAGEQYF.

As for this clone: A far larger clone is only one base removed, so a read error is likely. Other DNA sequences in this sample translate to the same CDR3. V usage is TRBV15 and J usage is TRBJ1-1, with D unresolved. The CDR3 spans 14 residues. From germline, CDR1 is LNHNV and CDR2 YYDKDF (reference sequence). V was trimmed by 9 bases and J by 4 bases, leaving 18 bases between them. The CDR3 DNA follows: TGTGCCACTCGAAGTGGGAGAGTGGCCACTGAAGCTTTCTTT. It yields the protein CATRSGRVATEAFF.

The J gene is TRBJ2-3, the V gene TRBV7-3, with D possibly being TRBD1 (6 bases). CDR3 length: 15 amino acids. V was clipped by 4 bases and J by 0 bases, with 11 bases between them. Germline V gene sequence: CDR1 SGHTA, CDR2 FQGTGA. The CDR3 loop is CASSYGTSSTDTQYF. The CDR3 region has the DNA TGTGCCAGCAGCTATGGGACATCTAGCACAGATACGCAGTATTTT.

CDR3 nucleotides: TGTGCCAGCAGCGTAGGACAGGGGGCAGAGACCCAGTACTTC. Translating gives CASSVGQGAETQYF. This chain links TRBV9 with TRBJ2-5, with 10 bases identical to TRBD1. CDR1 and CDR2 (germline): SGDLS, YYNGEE. Unmatched junction bases numbered 0, after V lost 0 bases and J lost 4 bases. The CDR3 runs to 14 residues.

In this sample, this clone turned up once. A read error is the likely source, as a far larger clone sits one nucleotide away. The rearrangement uses TRBV28 and TRBJ2-5; the match to TRBD2 covers 12 bases. Germline CDR1 MDHEN, CDR2 SYDVKM. The V gene end was trimmed by 4 bases and the J gene end by 3 bases; junction bases not matched to a gene: 6. This CDR3 region has 16 residues. The CDR3 here is CASSSLRLAGEETQYF. CDR3 sequence (DNA): TGTGCCAGCAGTTCCCTGCGACTAGCGGGAGAAGAGACCCAGTACTTC.